The 4 T cell receptor beta chains below come from one sample, sequenced in a study of beta chain features in type 1 diabetes. Points from the study as a whole: Researchers report that Type 1 diabetes patients had moderately but significantly shorter TCRB CDR3s across all four CD4+ subsets.

As every portion of the isolated RNA was reverse transcribed, the sequencing read expressed TCRB transcripts. Profiled with immunoSEQ multiplex PCR; TCRdb holds only in-frame clones, not every one. The data contain some 240,000 clones, 16% of them singletons. No cognate antigen is known for these TCRs. The sequencing sample was made of naive CD4+ T cells from blood. All receptors come from a man aged 25 to 40 with type 1 diabetes.

This clone was observed a handful of times. The chain recombines TRBV28 with TRBJ2-7; D is perhaps TRBD1 or TRBD2 (5 bases each). The CDR3 extends over 12 amino acids. V was pared by 8 bases and J by 4 bases, with 12 bases between. Germline-derived CDR1 and CDR2 are MDHEN and SYDVKM. This chain's CDR3 is CASQWGSYEQYF. CDR3 DNA sequence: TGTGCCAGCCAGTGGGGGTCTTACGAGCAGTACTTC.

This clone was counted a few times. The genes are TRBV9 and TRBJ2-2, with D tentatively TRBD1 (5 bases). Germline V gene lookup returns CDR1 SGDLS and CDR2 YYNGEE. The CDR3 is 14 amino acids. V lost 3 bases, J lost 0 bases, and 6 bases lay in between. The CDR3 nucleotides are TGTGCCAGCAGCGGGACACCGAACACCGGGGAGCTGTTTTTT. Translation: CASSGTPNTGELFF. Supplemented by reference TRBV9 and TRBJ2-2, the full variable domain reads DSGVTQTPKHLITATGQRVTLRCSPRSGDLSVYWYQQSLDQGLQFLIQYYNGEERAKGNILERFSAQQFPDLHSELNLSSLELGDSALYFCASSGTPNTGELFFGEGSRLTVL.

V gene TRBV28 combines with J gene TRBJ1-5; D is uncertain. V lost 5 bases and J lost 0, with 14 bases in between. CDR1 is MDHEN, CDR2 SYDVKM, per germline. The CDR3 is 16 amino acids. The CDR3 DNA follows: TGTGCCAGCAGTCCCCCGTGGGTACGTAGCAATCAGCCCCAGCATTTT. Translation gives CASSPPWVRSNQPQHF.

This clone was seen a handful of times. This chain joins TRBV29-1 and TRBJ1-5; D might be TRBD1 (5 bases). CDR3 length: 14 residues. V was trimmed by 6 bases and J by 2 bases, leaving 14 bases between them. Germline V gene data show CDR1 as SQVTM and CDR2 as ANQGSEA. This CDR3 reads CSVTKGVGNQPQHF. CDR3 sequence (DNA): TGCAGCGTGACCAAAGGGGTTGGCAATCAGCCCCAGCATTTT.